Here is one T cell receptor (beta chain) with its context. The sample belongs to a study of T cell changes during pregnancy in multiple sclerosis. The germline V gene has CDR1 SGDLS and CDR2 YYNGEE. V shed 3 bases, J shed 10 bases, and the junction held 12 bases outside the gene matches. The CDR3 consists of 15 residues. Clones were read by immunoSEQ multiplex PCR, and TCRdb kept only the in-frame ones, dropping some. The sample has under 70,000 clones, 75% to 95% seen once. The V gene is TRBV9, the J gene TRBJ2-1; 8 bases are shared with TRBD2. Sequencing was performed on peripheral blood, taken after pregnancy. This receptor was identified in a female donor in good health, enrolled as a control in a pregnancy study. The CDR3 nucleotides read TGTGCCAGCAGCGGGACGGGGGGGGACCCGGGGGAGCAGTTCTTC. This codes for CASSGTGGDPGEQFF.